The rows below give T cell receptor beta chains drawn from one sample of a study of CD8 T cells in Susac syndrome. From the immunoSEQ multiplex PCR reads, TCRdb called clonotypes with MiXCR, one entry per CDR3 protein. The profile covers about 190,000 distinct CDR3 sequences, with approximately 94% appearing a single time and around 0.092% taken by the ten largest. The sample consisted of CD4+ T cells from PBMCs. The receptors were gathered from a human donor with Susac syndrome. The CDR3 runs from the conserved cysteine through the conserved F or W. A D gene is named only where the DNA matches it firmly. Clone size is shown for a subset of rows, as once, few, many or a class of expanded clone.

>TRBJ2-7|NA|TRBD1|TRBV15
CATSRGQGWEQYF
TGTGCCACCAGCAGAGGACAGGGTTGGGAGCAGTACTTC
>TRBJ2-7|NA|NA|TRBV5-1
CASSSGHQSSYEQYF
TGCGCCAGCAGTTCAGGACACCAGAGCTCCTACGAGCAGTACTTC
>TRBJ2-5|NA|TRBD2|TRBV3-1
CASSQRQAGVETQYF
TGTGCCAGCAGCCAAAGACAAGCGGGGGTAGAGACCCAGTACTTC
>TRBJ1-5|few|NA|TRBV12-3/TRBV12-4
CASRRVSNQPQHF
TGTGCCAGCAGGAGGGTTTCCAATCAGCCCCAGCATTTT
>TRBJ2-5|NA|NA|TRBV9
CASSVSWAPGETQYF
TGTGCCAGCAGCGTAAGTTGGGCCCCAGGGGAGACCCAGTACTTC
>TRBJ2-7|NA|NA|TRBV6-2/TRBV6-3
CASRAEGGGTYEQYF
TGTGCCAGCAGAGCAGAAGGCGGGGGCACCTACGAGCAGTACTTC
>TRBJ2-5|once|TRBD1|TRBV7-7
CASSPRTGEYETQYF
TGTGCTAGCAGCCCTAGGACAGGGGAATACGAGACCCAGTACTTC
>TRBJ2-7|NA|TRBD2|TRBV7-3
CASSPGTSSHEQYF
TGTGCCAGCAGCCCCGGGACTAGCTCGCACGAGCAGTACTTC
>TRBJ2-1|NA|TRBD2|TRBV20-1
CSARGLAGVYNEQFF
TGCAGTGCTAGAGGGCTAGCGGGGGTCTACAATGAGCAGTTCTTC
>TRBJ2-7|once|NA|TRBV2
CASRVSYEQYF
TGTGCCAGCAGAGTATCCTACGAGCAGTACTTC
>TRBJ2-7|NA|NA|TRBV19
CASMDRAYEQYF
TGTGCCAGTATGGACCGAGCCTACGAGCAGTACTTC
>TRBJ2-2|few|TRBD1|TRBV6-1
CASSPGQGFGELFF
TGTGCCAGCAGCCCGGGACAGGGATTTGGGGAGCTGTTTTTT
>TRBJ2-1|NA|NA|TRBV29-1
CSVESSGSYNEQFF
TGCAGCGTTGAGAGTAGCGGCTCCTACAATGAGCAGTTCTTC
>TRBJ1-4|NA|NA|TRBV29-1
CRGRDRGKLFF
TGTCGGGGACGGGATAGGGGAAAACTGTTTTTT
>TRBJ2-1|NA|NA|TRBV5-4
CASSLFSGGYNEQFF
TGTGCCAGCAGCTTGTTTAGCGGAGGGTACAATGAGCAGTTCTTC
>TRBJ2-7|NA|NA|TRBV3-1
CASSQNTGTYEQYF
TGTGCCAGCAGCCAGAACACAGGAACCTACGAGCAGTACTTC
>TRBJ2-1|NA|TRBD2|TRBV7-9
CASSLQRGIGSEQFF
TGTGCCAGCAGCTTACAGCGGGGGATTGGTAGTGAGCAGTTCTTC
>TRBJ1-4|NA|NA|TRBV27
CASRLQGTEKLFF
TGTGCCAGCCGTCTCCAGGGGACTGAAAAACTGTTTTTT
>TRBJ2-7|NA|NA|TRBV6-6
CASSPPGGDEQYF
TGTGCCAGCAGTCCTCCCGGGGGAGACGAGCAGTACTTC
>TRBJ1-4|once|TRBD1|TRBV29-1
CSVGKGARSTNEKLFF
TGCAGCGTTGGAAAGGGGGCAAGGTCAACTAATGAAAAACTGTTTTTT
>TRBJ2-7|NA|TRBD2|TRBV2
CASNVGTSGITYEQYF
TGTGCCAGCAACGTGGGCACTAGCGGGATCACCTACGAGCAGTACTTC
>TRBJ2-3|NA|TRBD1|TRBV7-2
CASSQGGQGVDTQYF
TGTGCCAGCAGCCAAGGGGGACAGGGGGTAGATACGCAGTATTTT
>TRBJ1-1|NA|NA|TRBV6-5
CASSYSVRTTEAFF
TGTGCCAGCAGTTACTCCGTTCGGACCACTGAAGCTTTCTTT
>TRBJ2-2|NA|TRBD1|TRBV20-1
CSARSGTANTGELFF
TGCAGTGCTAGATCCGGGACAGCGAACACCGGGGAGCTGTTTTTT
>TRBJ2-5|NA|TRBD1|TRBV27
CASSSGTDRVQETQYF
TGTGCCAGCAGTTCGGGGACAGACAGAGTACAAGAGACCCAGTACTTC
>TRBJ2-5|NA|NA|TRBV19
CASSIDGGPQETQYF
TGTGCCAGTAGTATTGACGGGGGGCCCCAAGAGACCCAGTACTTC
>TRBJ1-6|NA|NA|TRBV12-5
CASGLREISYNSPLHF
TGTGCTAGTGGTTTGCGCGAAATCTCCTATAATTCACCCCTCCACTTT
>TRBJ1-3|NA|NA|TRBV20-1
CSAYYDGDTIYF
TGCAGTGCCTACTACGATGGGGACACCATATATTTT
>TRBJ2-5|NA|TRBD2|TRBV24-1
CATPRLAGVQETQYF
TGTGCCACCCCTCGGCTAGCGGGGGTACAAGAGACCCAGTACTTC
>TRBJ2-4|NA|TRBD1|TRBV28
CASSFLTFRQGNIQYF
TGTGCCAGCAGTTTTCTTACATTCCGACAGGGAAACATTCAGTACTTC
>TRBJ2-7|NA|NA|TRBV5-4
CASSLTGSDYEQYF
TGTGCCAGCAGCTTGACAGGGAGCGACTACGAGCAGTACTTC
>TRBJ2-3|once|NA|TRBV30
CAWSVPTPNTDTQYF
TGTGCCTGGAGTGTCCCGACCCCGAACACAGATACGCAGTATTTT
>TRBJ1-2|NA|NA|TRBV5-6
CASSLASGRSYGYTF
TGTGCCAGCAGCTTGGCCTCCGGACGTAGCTATGGCTACACCTTC
>TRBJ1-5|NA|NA|TRBV12-3/TRBV12-4
CASSTLQGANQPQHF
TGTGCCAGCAGTACGCTACAGGGTGCCAATCAGCCCCAGCATTTT
>TRBJ1-6|once|NA|TRBV30
CAWSPRGAGGSPLHF
TGTGCCTGGAGCCCTCGGGGGGCTGGAGGATCACCCCTCCACTTT
>TRBJ2-5|NA|TRBD2|TRBV3-1
CASSQERLAAETQYF
TGTGCCAGCAGCCAAGAAAGACTAGCAGCGGAGACCCAGTACTTC
>TRBJ1-5|NA|NA|TRBV3-1
CASSQESLAGSNQPQHF
TGTGCCAGCAGCCAAGAGAGTCTTGCAGGGAGCAATCAGCCCCAGCATTTT
>TRBJ1-1|once|NA|TRBV10-3
CAISESKGPRLAEAFF
TGTGCCATCAGTGAGTCGAAAGGGCCGAGGCTCGCTGAAGCTTTCTTT
>TRBJ1-6|NA|NA|TRBV12-3/TRBV12-4
CASSLDRAPYNSPLHF
TGTGCCAGCAGTTTAGACAGGGCCCCCTATAATTCACCCCTCCACTTT
>TRBJ2-1|NA|TRBD1|TRBV5-1
CASSLAVTGGANNEQFF
TGCGCCAGCAGCTTGGCCGTCACAGGGGGCGCTAACAATGAGCAGTTCTTC
>TRBJ2-5|NA|NA|TRBV18
CASSPFGTAETQYF
TGTGCCAGCTCACCCTTTGGTACTGCGGAGACCCAGTACTTC
>TRBJ2-7|NA|TRBD2|TRBV6-5
CASSSPSISGRTYEQYF
TGTGCCAGCAGTTCACCGAGCATTAGCGGGAGAACCTACGAGCAGTACTTC
>TRBJ2-1|NA|TRBD2|TRBV20-1
CSARPPGLAANEQFF
TGCAGTGCGCGCCCCCCCGGACTAGCAGCTAATGAGCAGTTCTTC
>TRBJ2-1|NA|TRBD2|TRBV23-1
CATNRDYVTYNEQFF
TGCGCCACCAACCGGGACTACGTTACTTACAATGAGCAGTTCTTC
>TRBJ2-7|NA|NA|TRBV27
CASQLSYEQYF
TGTGCCAGCCAACTCTCCTACGAGCAGTACTTC
>TRBJ1-2|NA|NA|TRBV5-1
CASSLAGLRGDYTF
TGCGCCAGCAGCTTGGCCGGCCTCCGTGGGGACTACACCTTC
>TRBJ2-5|NA|NA|TRBV12-3/TRBV12-4
CASSLRGSLEETQYF
TGTGCCAGCAGTTTAAGGGGGAGCTTGGAAGAGACCCAGTACTTC
>TRBJ1-5|NA|NA|TRBV19
CASSIEGARGQPQHF
TGTGCCAGTAGTATAGAGGGGGCAAGGGGACAGCCCCAGCATTTT
>TRBJ2-7|NA|NA|TRBV30
CAWSDEYYEQYF
TGTGCCTGGAGTGACGAATACTACGAGCAGTACTTC
>TRBJ2-2|NA|TRBD2|TRBV20-1
CSARDYERGGRTGELFF
TGCAGTGCTAGAGATTACGAACGGGGGGGCCGGACCGGGGAGCTGTTTTTT
>TRBJ1-5|NA|NA|TRBV6-8
CASSRISGGNRNQPQHF
TGTGCCAGCAGCCGGATTTCTGGCGGGAACCGCAATCAGCCCCAGCATTTT
>TRBJ1-5|NA|TRBD1|TRBV20-1
CSARRGQVGQPQHF
TGCAGTGCTCGCCGTGGACAGGTTGGCCAGCCCCAGCATTTT
>TRBJ2-7|NA|NA|TRBV20-1
CSAFHRDSYEQYF
TGCAGTGCTTTTCACAGGGATTCCTACGAGCAGTACTTC
>TRBJ1-5|NA|NA|TRBV19
CASSIYGEGSQPQHF
TGTGCCAGTAGTATATACGGGGAGGGCAGTCAGCCCCAGCATTTT
>TRBJ1-1|once|NA|TRBV19
CASSIASGDGAFF
TGTGCCAGTAGTATAGCATCAGGGGATGGGGCTTTCTTT